This T cell receptor (beta chain) was identified during a study of sequential checkpoint blockade in melanoma. The CDR3 length is 16 residues. The germline V gene has CDR1 SGHNT and CDR2 YENEEA. Trimming left V 3 bases short and J 0 bases short, with 15 bases between. This clone was seen a single time. The treatment was: randomized to nivolumab then ipilimumab (arm A) or the reverse (arm B). Generated by immunoSEQ multiplex PCR, the TCRdb table keeps only in-frame clones and is missing some. Among roughly 18,000 clones listed, roughly 73% were seen once. The source material was tumor tissue (inferred from file names), sampled from a patient given nivolumab and ipilimumab in sequence. The TCR originated in a human donor with melanoma. The V and J genes are TRBV11-3 and TRBJ2-7, with a weak D call TRBD2 (6 bases). The DNA for the CDR3 is TGTGCCAGCAGCTTGGACTACTACTTGGGCTCCTACGAGCAGTACTTC. It yields the protein CASSLDYYLGSYEQYF.